A single sample is the source of the 27 T cell receptor beta chains below, sequenced in a study of post-analysis software for immune sequencing data. Regarding the study as a whole: Controls showed lower frequencies than patients for four to six TRBV segments, and TRBV5-6, TRBV5-1 and TRBV20-1 were among these.

Unique molecular identifiers were carried by the TCR beta cDNA libraries. Via MiXCR, TCRdb re-called the PCR reads, giving one row per CDR3 protein. The sample holds 750,000 to 950,000 distinct CDR3 sequences, around 50% seen once. Antigens of these TCRs are unknown. The source material was blood. The receptors were sampled from a girl aged 10 to 17 with multiple sclerosis.

This clonotype was observed a few times. The V gene is TRBV5-5, the J gene TRBJ2-1; no definite D call. V was clipped by 7 bases and J by 6 bases, with 11 bases between them. This CDR3 is 12 amino acids long. Germline V gene data show CDR1 as SGHKS and CDR2 as YYEKEE (reference sequence). The CDR3 DNA reads as TGTGCCAGCTCCCGGAACAGCAATGAGCAGTTCTTC. The encoded protein is CASSRNSNEQFF.

The V gene is TRBV9, the J gene TRBJ2-7, with 9 bases lining up with TRBD2. The ends lost 0 bases at V and 0 bases at J; junction bases unmatched: 1. The germline CDR1 and CDR2 sequences are SGDLS and YYNGEE. This CDR3 has 15 residues. The CDR3 bases are TGTGCCAGCAGCGTAGGTAGCGGGGGCTCCTACGAGCAGTACTTC. This encodes CASSVGSGGSYEQYF. Variable domain in full (rest from reference TRBV9 and TRBJ2-7): DSGVTQTPKHLITATGQRVTLRCSPRSGDLSVYWYQQSLDQGLQFLIQYYNGEERAKGNILERFSAQQFPDLHSELNLSSLELGDSALYFCASSVGSGGSYEQYFGPGTRLTVT.

The chain recombines TRBV5-5 with TRBJ2-3; D tentatively reads TRBD1 or TRBD2 (6 bases each). Germline V gene sequence: CDR1 SGHKS, CDR2 YYEKEE (reference sequence). V was cut by 2 bases and J by 5 bases, with 18 bases left in between. The CDR3 consists of 16 residues. The CDR3 spells CASSLVLGGPEDTQYF. The CDR3, as DNA: TGTGCCAGCAGCTTAGTGTTAGGGGGGCCAGAAGATACGCAGTATTTT.

The chain carries TRBV6-6 and TRBJ2-4; D call uncertain. The CDR3 has 17 amino acids. The germline V gene encodes CDR1 MNHNY and CDR2 SVGAGI (reference sequence). V lost 0 bases and J 13 bases, leaving 25 bases between the germline ends. The CDR3 protein is CASSYSVQENLPYGQYF. The DNA for the CDR3 is TGTGCCAGCAGTTACTCAGTGCAGGAAAATCTCCCCTACGGGCAGTACTTC.

The J gene is TRBJ1-2, the V gene TRBV12-3 or TRBV12-4, with D perhaps matching TRBD1 (5 bases). Deletions cut 2 bases from V and 6 bases from J, with 10 bases between. The CDR3 is 13 amino acids. The CDR3 region has the DNA TGTGCCAGCAGTTTACCCCCAGGGCATGGCTACACCTTC. Its translation is CASSLPPGHGYTF.

The V and J genes are TRBV20-1 and TRBJ2-5; 10 bases match TRBD2. Trimming at V came to 6 bases and at J to 2 bases, leaving 9 bases not matched to a gene. From germline, CDR1 is DFQATT and CDR2 SNEGSKA (reference sequence). The CDR3 length is 15 residues. The CDR3 DNA is TGCAGTGCCCAACCGCCTAGCGGGAGACAAGAGACCCAGTACTTC. Its translation is CSAQPPSGRQETQYF.

V is TRBV12-3 or TRBV12-4 and J is TRBJ1-1, with D possibly TRBD1 on 5 matching bases. V gave up 1 base and J gave up 7 bases, with 10 bases separating them. The CDR3 consists of 13 residues. In nucleotides, the CDR3 is TGTGCCAGCAGTTTAGGGGCGGGGGGTGAAGCTTTCTTT. Translation gives CASSLGAGGEAFF.

The rearrangement uses TRBV6-5 and TRBJ2-7; TRBD2 agrees at 8 bases. This CDR3 is built from 17 residues. V lost 4 bases to trimming and J lost 3 bases; unmatched junction nucleotides: 14. Germline CDR1 is MNHEY and CDR2 is SVGAGI. DNA of the CDR3: TGTGCCAGCAGTTCAACTAGCGGATCTCAAAATAGCTACGAGCAGTACTTC. Amino acids: CASSSTSGSQNSYEQYF.

The rearrangement joins TRBV14 to TRBJ2-1, with D maybe TRBD2 (5 bases). The germline V and J ends were trimmed by 0 bases and 4 bases, with 7 bases remaining between them. This CDR3 is built from 14 residues. CDR1 is SGHDN, CDR2 FVKESK, per germline. CDR3 DNA: TGTGCCAGCAGCCAAGAGCGGGTGTACAATGAGCAGTTCTTC. Protein: CASSQERVYNEQFF.

The rearrangement uses TRBV4-2 and TRBJ2-1, with a possible D match to TRBD1 (5 bases). The germline gives CDR1 LGHNA, CDR2 YNFKEQ. The V end lost 2 bases, the J end lost 8 bases, and 19 bases lay between the germline ends. This CDR3 comprises 16 residues. The CDR3: CASSQQGSRAIDEQFF. The CDR3 DNA sequence: TGTGCCAGCAGCCAACAGGGTAGTCGGGCCATCGATGAGCAGTTCTTC.

The chain recombines TRBV9 with TRBJ2-3; no clear D. V dropped 0 bases and J dropped 1 base, with 9 bases sitting between them. This CDR3 is built from 15 residues. CDR1 and CDR2 (germline): SGDLS, YYNGEE. The CDR3 here is CASSVGEARTDTQYF. Here the CDR3 DNA reads TGTGCCAGCAGCGTAGGCGAAGCGCGCACAGATACGCAGTATTTT.

The V gene is TRBV5-6, the J gene TRBJ2-5, with D hard to call. CDR3 length: 14 amino acids. Trimming took off 0 bases at V and 3 bases at J, with 9 bases between the two ends. Germline V gene data show CDR1 as SGHDT and CDR2 as YYEEEE. The CDR3 sequence: CASSLAPREETQYF. DNA of the CDR3: TGTGCCAGCAGCTTGGCACCTAGGGAAGAGACCCAGTACTTC.

The genes are TRBV7-9 and TRBJ1-5, with no clear D. The germline gives CDR1 SEHNR, CDR2 FQNEAQ (reference sequence). V lost 8 bases, J lost 0 bases, and 5 bases lay in between. The length of the CDR3 is 12 residues. The CDR3 nucleotides are TGTGCCAGCGGAGGTAGCAATCAGCCCCAGCATTTT. This translates into CASGGSNQPQHF.

The rearrangement joins TRBV25-1 to TRBJ2-3, with D possibly TRBD1 on 5 matching bases. The CDR3 contains 14 residues. The germline V gene encodes CDR1 MGHDK and CDR2 SYGVNS. V lost 5 bases to trimming and J lost 0 bases, with 9 bases between them. The CDR3 region has the DNA TGTGCCAGCAGTTGGGCAGGGAGCACAGATACGCAGTATTTT. Its protein product is CASSWAGSTDTQYF.

The sample holds a few counts of this clonotype. The CDR3 DNA reads TGTGCCAGCAGTACCTTAGCGGGGTCCTACAATGAGCAGTTCTTC. Its protein product is CASSTLAGSYNEQFF. The rearrangement links TRBV12-3 or TRBV12-4 to TRBJ2-1; 8 bases are a match to TRBD2. The V segment lost 5 bases and the J segment 1 base; nucleotides outside the gene matches: 4. The CDR3 extends over 15 amino acids.

The gene calls are TRBV5-1 and TRBJ2-1; no definite D call. V lost 4 bases and J lost 5, with 13 bases in between. The CDR3 covers 14 residues. Germline assignment: CDR1 SGHRS and CDR2 YFSETQ. CDR3 DNA: TGCGCCAGCAGCCCTCGTGGACGAGACAATGAGCAGTTCTTC. Translation: CASSPRGRDNEQFF.

The sample holds a few counts of this clonotype. This rearrangement joins TRBV20-1 to TRBJ2-3; D remains unclear. There are 14 residues in the CDR3. Germline V gene sequence: CDR1 DFQATT, CDR2 SNEGSKA (reference sequence). With 5 bases removed from V and 3 bases from J, the gap between germline ends came to 15 bases. CDR3 in amino acids: CSAQLAVGTDTQYF. CDR3 coding DNA: TGCAGTGCTCAGCTCGCAGTTGGTACAGATACGCAGTATTTT.

The rearrangement links TRBV7-9 to TRBJ2-7, with a possible D match to TRBD1 (5 bases). CDR1 and CDR2 from the germline V gene are SEHNR and FQNEAQ (reference sequence). V shed 8 bases and J shed 4 bases, with 15 bases lying between them. The CDR3 sequence is 13 residues long. CDR3 loop: CASLDKGQYEQYF. The CDR3 nucleotides are TGTGCCAGCTTAGACAAGGGGCAATACGAGCAGTACTTC.

The chain couples TRBV5-1 to TRBJ2-1; 12 bases fit TRBD2. CDR3 length equals 16 residues. Trimming removed 3 bases from V and 4 bases from J; junction bases left unmatched: 5. Per germline, CDR1 SGHRS and CDR2 YFSETQ. CDR3 in DNA: TGCGCCAGCAGCTCTTGGACTAGCGGGGCTTACAATGAGCAGTTCTTC. It specifies CASSSWTSGAYNEQFF.

This chain links TRBV6-6 with TRBJ2-5; 14 positions agree with TRBD2. The CDR3 covers 17 residues. CDR1 MNHNY and CDR2 SVGAGI come from the germline V gene (reference sequence). Trimming cost V 2 bases and J 7 bases; bases outside gene matches: 9. CDR3 nucleotides: TGTGCCAGCAGTTACATGACTAGCGGGAGGGCCCGGCCGACCCAGTACTTC. Amino acid sequence: CASSYMTSGRARPTQYF.

This chain uses TRBV9 with TRBJ2-1; tentatively, D is TRBD2 (5 bases). The germline gives CDR1 SGDLS, CDR2 YYNGEE. This CDR3 has 15 amino acids. V dropped 0 bases and J dropped 2 bases, with 9 bases sitting between them. CDR3 residues: CASSVDLAAYNEQFF. CDR3 sequence (DNA): TGTGCCAGCAGCGTAGACCTAGCAGCCTACAATGAGCAGTTCTTC.

Only a few counts were recorded for this clonotype. V is TRBV27 and J is TRBJ2-3, with D perhaps matching TRBD2 (6 bases). From germline, CDR1 is MNHEY and CDR2 SMNVEV (reference sequence). V shed 8 bases and J shed 0 bases, with 18 bases lying between them. The CDR3 is 16 amino acids. The CDR3 bases are TGTGCCAGCTACCCCGGGACTCACTTTAGCACAGATACGCAGTATTTT. Amino acids: CASYPGTHFSTDTQYF.

In its sample, this clonotype was seen a few times. The rearrangement uses TRBV10-3 and TRBJ2-7; 8 positions agree with TRBD2. This CDR3 has 14 residues. V was clipped by 4 bases and J by 5 bases; unmatched bases: 7. Germline V gene lookup returns CDR1 ENHRY and CDR2 SYGVKD. CDR3 sequence reads: CAISAPGGPHEQYF. CDR3 DNA: TGTGCCATCAGTGCTCCGGGAGGGCCGCACGAGCAGTACTTC.

The chain couples TRBV4-1 to TRBJ2-7; weak D call: TRBD2 (6 bases). CDR3 length: 16 amino acids. Per the germline V gene, CDR1 is MGHRA and CDR2 is YSYEKL. Deletions cut 0 bases from V and 3 bases from J, with 15 bases between. This chain's CDR3 is CASSQDSSGEHYEQYF. DNA of the CDR3: TGCGCCAGCAGCCAAGATAGTTCGGGGGAACACTACGAGCAGTACTTC.

This clonotype has more than one count but fewer than ten. J is TRBJ2-3 and V is TRBV29-1, with D maybe TRBD2 (6 bases). This CDR3 has 12 amino acids. Trimming shortened V by 6 bases and J by 6 bases, and 13 bases separated the two germline ends. Germline assignment: CDR1 SQVTM and CDR2 ANQGSEA. The CDR3 DNA reads as TGCAGCGTCTATTACCGGGGGGATACGCAGTATTTT. Its protein product is CSVYYRGDTQYF.

The gene calls are TRBV18 and TRBJ1-1; D is undetermined. Trimming stripped 1 base from V and 5 bases from J, with 11 bases between. The CDR3 is 14 amino acids. Germline V gene sequence: CDR1 KGHSH, CDR2 LQKENI. The CDR3 nucleotides are TGTGCCAGCTCACCACAGGCCCAAGGGACTGAAGCTTTCTTT. It yields the protein CASSPQAQGTEAFF.

Worth noting for this clonotype: One junction end does not reproduce the germline sequence, and a read error may be involved. The gene calls are TRBV14 and TRBJ2-3, with 10 bases lining up with TRBD2. Germline V CDR1 and CDR2: SGHDN, FVKESK. The CDR3 totals 14 residues. CDR3 bases: TGTGTCAGCAGCGTTTCGGGACTAGCGAATATGAAGTATTTT. Translation: CVSSVSGLANMKYF.